This T cell receptor beta chain is drawn from a study of blood T cell repertoires in COVID-19. Study-level information: The United States, Italy and Spain provided the acute and convalescent COVID-19 samples. Nucleic acid was either cDNA or gDNA, and it came from T cells, B-cell-depleted T cells, or PBMCs.

As originally analysed: Estimates of nucleated cell counts were drawn from the amplification of reference gene primers. Profiled with immunoSEQ multiplex PCR; TCRdb holds only in-frame clones, not every one. From that table come the V and J calls and clone size; the DNA was used to work out D and trimming. This sample has 55,000 to 75,000 clones; around 83% occur once, and the top ten carry roughly 27%. CDR1 is SGDLS and CDR2 is YYNGEE in the germline V gene. V lost 3 bases and J lost 5; bases outside the gene matches: 14. This CDR3 is 17 amino acids long. The chain links TRBV9 to TRBJ2-3; 8 nucleotides align to TRBD1. The TCR originated in a man aged 65-85 years with acute or convalescent COVID-19. Source material: peripheral blood. This CDR3 reads CASSAYVTGGYRDTQYF. The CDR3 bases are TGTGCCAGCAGCGCTTATGTTACAGGGGGATATAGAGATACGCAGTATTTT.